The clone carrying this T cell receptor beta chain was detected only a few times. What it recognizes is unknown. The sample comes from a study of T cells in Graves' hyperthyroidism and ophthalmopathy. At the level of the study: Any treatment followed the collection of peripheral blood at initial diagnosis. Study results and limitations: Most expanded thyroid clonotypes above 0.001 recurred in blood.

Diagnoses used clinical symptoms, serum thyroxine and TRAb, thyroid ultrasound and orbital computed tomography. PBMCs came from over 8.5 ml fresh peripheral blood. The source material, RNA transcripts, was used to amplify TCR beta CDR3 regions. A first-round RT-PCR of the TCR CDR3 used the HTBI primer set. In TCRdb, the multiplex PCR reads were re-called with MiXCR into one record per CDR3 protein. The sample lists approximately 260,000 distinct CDR3 sequences, 13% to 15% occurring once. The clonotype originates from a woman aged 50 to 60 with Graves' hyperthyroidism that later progressed to Graves' ophthalmopathy. The sequenced material came from blood.

CDR3 DNA: TGTGCCAGCAGCTGGACAGGGTCCTACTCTGGAAACACCATATATTTT. This encodes CASSWTGSYSGNTIYF. The chain links TRBV7-9 to TRBJ1-3; 8 bases map to TRBD1. The length of the CDR3 is 16 residues. With V trimmed by 4 bases and J by 0 bases, 5 bases remained unmatched. Germline V lookup: CDR1 SEHNR, CDR2 FQNEAQ (reference sequence).